This TCR beta chain comes out of a study of Graves' ophthalmopathy and Graves' hyperthyroidism. Study-level points and caveats: A classifier, a 13-signature model, separated ophthalmopathy from stable hyperthyroidism with roughly 90% sensitivity and about 83% specificity.

The germline V gene has CDR1 SNHLY and CDR2 FYNNEI. This CDR3 contains 18 residues. TCR beta CDR3 amplification used RNA transcripts. An opening RT-PCR round employed HTBI primers and preceded a second-round multiplex PCR. TCRdb called the multiplex PCR reads again in MiXCR, with one record for every CDR3 protein. Here the sample spans 1 million to 1.3 million distinct CDR3 sequences, less than 45% being singletons. To note about this clonotype: Its antigen is still unknown. The junction does not match germline at one end; this may be a read error.

The sample consisted of peripheral blood or thyroid tissue (not recorded which). The chain recombines TRBV2 with TRBJ2-7; 11 bases are shared with TRBD2. This clonotype was sampled from an adult man with Graves' hyperthyroidism. As DNA, the CDR3 is TGTACCAGCAGATCGGGGCTAGCGGGAGGAGGAAGCTCCTACGAGCAGTACTTC. It codes for CTSRSGLAGGGSSYEQYF.